The clone carrying this TCR beta chain was detected many times. Its target is not known. Diagnoses used clinical symptoms, serum thyroxine and TRAb, thyroid ultrasound and orbital computed tomography. These data originate in a study of T cells in Graves' hyperthyroidism and ophthalmopathy. Study outcomes and limitations: Most clonotypes expanded in the thyroid (above 0.001) were also present in blood. Ophthalmopathy stood apart from stable hyperthyroidism in a 13 V-J model. Model output signaled ophthalmopathy a median 6.5 months ahead of onset.

The CDR3 is 16 residues long. V was cut by 2 bases and J by 0 bases, with 11 bases left in between. Germline V gene lookup returns CDR1 MDHEN and CDR2 SYDVKM. The TCR beta CDR3 regions underwent amplification using RNA transcripts as the source. Primed by the HTBI set, a first-round RT-PCR was run on the TCR CDR3. From the multiplex PCR reads, TCRdb called clonotypes with MiXCR, one entry per CDR3 protein. This table holds approximately 610,000 distinct CDR3 sequences, 15% to 20% found once. V gene TRBV28 combines with J gene TRBJ2-1; D call uncertain. The receptor was isolated from a woman aged 18-35 years with Graves' hyperthyroidism. Input material: blood. The CDR3 DNA follows: TGTGCCAGCAGTTTAGTGTTAGTCAGCTCCTACAATGAGCAGTTCTTC. Residues: CASSLVLVSSYNEQFF.